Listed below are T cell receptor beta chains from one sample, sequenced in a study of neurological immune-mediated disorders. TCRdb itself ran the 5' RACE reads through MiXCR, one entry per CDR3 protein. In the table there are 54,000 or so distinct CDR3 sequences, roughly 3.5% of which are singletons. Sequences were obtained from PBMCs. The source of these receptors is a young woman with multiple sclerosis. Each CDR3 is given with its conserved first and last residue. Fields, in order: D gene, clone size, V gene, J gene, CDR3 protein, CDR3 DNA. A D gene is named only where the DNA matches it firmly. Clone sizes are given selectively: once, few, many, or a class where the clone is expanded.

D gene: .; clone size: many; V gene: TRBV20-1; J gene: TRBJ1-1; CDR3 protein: CSARDIESSTEAFF; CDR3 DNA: TGCAGTGCTAGAGATATAGAGAGCTCCACTGAAGCTTTCTTT
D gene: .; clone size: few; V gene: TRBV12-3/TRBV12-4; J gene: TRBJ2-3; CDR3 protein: CASSLTRNTDTQYF; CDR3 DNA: TGTGCCAGCAGTTTAACTAGGAACACAGATACGCAGTATTTT
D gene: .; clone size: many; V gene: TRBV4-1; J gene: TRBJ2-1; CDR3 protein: CASSQGGADEQFF; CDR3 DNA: TGCGCCAGCAGCCAAGGGGGTGCGGATGAGCAGTTCTTC
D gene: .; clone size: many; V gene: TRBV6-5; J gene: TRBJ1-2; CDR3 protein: CASSYKGTLFF; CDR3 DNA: TGTGCCAGCAGTTACAAGGGGACCTTGTTCTTC
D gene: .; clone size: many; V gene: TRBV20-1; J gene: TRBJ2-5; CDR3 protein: CSARVGETQYF; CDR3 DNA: TGCAGTGCTAGAGTGGGGGAGACCCAGTACTTC
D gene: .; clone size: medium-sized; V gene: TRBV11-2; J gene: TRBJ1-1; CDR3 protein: CASIQLAATEAFF; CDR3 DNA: TGTGCCAGCATCCAGTTGGCCGCCACTGAAGCTTTCTTT
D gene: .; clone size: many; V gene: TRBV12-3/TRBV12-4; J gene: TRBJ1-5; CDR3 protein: CASSFARGLPQNF; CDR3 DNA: TGTGCCAGCAGTTTCGCCAGGGGATTGCCCCAGAATTTT
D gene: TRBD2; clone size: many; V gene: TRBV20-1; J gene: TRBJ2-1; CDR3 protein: CSARGGNEQFF; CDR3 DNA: TGCAGTGCCCGGGGGGGCAATGAGCAGTTCTTC
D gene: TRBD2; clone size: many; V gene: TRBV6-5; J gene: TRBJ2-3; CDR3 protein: CASSYLAGGTDTQYF; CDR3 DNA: TGTGCCAGCAGTTACCTAGCGGGAGGTACAGATACGCAGTATTTT
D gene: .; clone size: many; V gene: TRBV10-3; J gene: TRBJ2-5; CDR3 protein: CAIGQETQYF; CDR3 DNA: TGTGCCATCGGGCAAGAGACCCAGTACTTC
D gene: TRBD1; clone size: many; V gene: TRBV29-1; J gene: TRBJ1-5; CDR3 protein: CSVEEQGGQPQHF; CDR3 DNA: TGCAGCGTTGAAGAACAGGGGGGTCAGCCCCAGCATTTT
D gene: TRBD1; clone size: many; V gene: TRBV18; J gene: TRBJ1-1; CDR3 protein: CASSPDRDFTEAFF; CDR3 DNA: TGTGCCAGCTCACCAGACAGGGATTTCACTGAAGCTTTCTTT
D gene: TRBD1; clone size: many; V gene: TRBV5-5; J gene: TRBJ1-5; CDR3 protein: CASSRTTGDNQPQNF; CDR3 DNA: TGTGCCAGCAGCCGAACCACAGGGGACAATCAGCCCCAGAATTTT
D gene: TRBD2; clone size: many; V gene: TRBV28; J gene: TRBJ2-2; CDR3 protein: CASRTGGAGATGELFF; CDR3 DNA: TGTGCCAGCAGGACCGGCGGGGCGGGAGCCACCGGGGAGCTGTTTTTT
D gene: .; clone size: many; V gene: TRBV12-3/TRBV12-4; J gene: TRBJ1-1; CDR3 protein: CASSRGLGGLMNTEAFF; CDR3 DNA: TGTGCCAGCAGCCGCGGGTTGGGGGGGCTGATGAACACTGAAGCTTTCTTT
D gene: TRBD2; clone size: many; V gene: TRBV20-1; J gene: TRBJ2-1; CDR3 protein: CSAPGLAGGHDYNEQFF; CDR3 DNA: TGCAGTGCTCCGGGACTAGCGGGGGGGCATGACTACAATGAGCAGTTCTTC
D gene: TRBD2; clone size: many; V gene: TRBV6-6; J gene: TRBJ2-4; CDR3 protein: CASSLMGLAGGPKNIQYF; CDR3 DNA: TGTGCCAGCAGTTTAATGGGACTAGCGGGAGGGCCCAAAAACATTCAGTACTTC
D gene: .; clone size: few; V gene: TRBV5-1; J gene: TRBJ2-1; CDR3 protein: CASSLVAAGNYNEQFF; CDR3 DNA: TGCGCCAGCAGCTTGGTGGCGGCAGGAAACTACAATGAGCAGTTCTTC
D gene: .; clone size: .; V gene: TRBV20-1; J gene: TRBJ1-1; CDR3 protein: CSAHREEAFF; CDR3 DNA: TGCAGTGCTCACAGGGAAGAAGCTTTCTTT
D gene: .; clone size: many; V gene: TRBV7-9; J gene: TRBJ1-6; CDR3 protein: CASSLDSGSPLHF; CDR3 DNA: TGTGCCAGCAGCTTAGACAGCGGGTCACCCCTCCACTTT
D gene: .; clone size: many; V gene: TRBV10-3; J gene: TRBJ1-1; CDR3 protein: CAISEGRPRAEAFF; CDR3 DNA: TGTGCCATCAGTGAGGGCAGACCTCGGGCTGAAGCTTTCTTT
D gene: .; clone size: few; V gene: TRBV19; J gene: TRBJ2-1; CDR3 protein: CASSQTGREQFF; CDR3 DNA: TGTGCCAGTAGCCAAACGGGGCGTGAGCAGTTCTTC
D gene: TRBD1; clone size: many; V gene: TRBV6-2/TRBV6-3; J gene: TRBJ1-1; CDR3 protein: CASGDFDRGIPEAFF; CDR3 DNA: TGTGCCAGCGGGGACTTCGACAGGGGAATCCCTGAAGCTTTCTTT
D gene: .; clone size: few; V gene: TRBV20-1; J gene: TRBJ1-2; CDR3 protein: CSVGGAQYGYTF; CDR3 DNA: TGCAGTGTTGGAGGGGCCCAGTATGGCTACACCTTC
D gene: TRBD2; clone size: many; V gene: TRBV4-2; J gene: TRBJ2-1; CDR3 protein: CASSQLAGGIEQFF; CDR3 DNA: TGTGCCAGCAGCCAACTAGCGGGAGGTATTGAGCAGTTCTTC
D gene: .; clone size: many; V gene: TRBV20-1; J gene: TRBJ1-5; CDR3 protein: CSARGDAQPQHF; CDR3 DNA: TGCAGTGCTCGGGGAGACGCTCAGCCCCAGCATTTT
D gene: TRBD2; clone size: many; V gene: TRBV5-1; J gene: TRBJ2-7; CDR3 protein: CASSFGGAREQYF; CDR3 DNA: TGCGCCAGCAGCTTCGGGGGGGCGCGGGAGCAGTACTTC
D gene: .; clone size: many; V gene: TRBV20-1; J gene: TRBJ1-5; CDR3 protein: CSAGADSNQPQNF; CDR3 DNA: TGCAGTGCGGGGGCGGACAGCAATCAGCCCCAGAATTTT
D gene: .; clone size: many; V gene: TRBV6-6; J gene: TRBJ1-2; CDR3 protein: CASSVDSYGVGYGYTF; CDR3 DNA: TGTGCCAGCAGTGTGGACAGCTATGGCGTAGGATATGGCTACACCTTC
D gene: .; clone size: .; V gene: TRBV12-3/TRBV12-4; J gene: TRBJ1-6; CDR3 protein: CASSLGGDSPLNF; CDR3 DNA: TGTGCCAGCAGTTTAGGGGGGGACTCACCCCTCAACTTT
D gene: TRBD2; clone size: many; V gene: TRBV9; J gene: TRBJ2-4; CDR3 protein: CASSPQPTAGGLDKNIQYF; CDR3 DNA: TGTGCCAGCAGCCCACAACCCACAGCGGGAGGGCTCGACAAAAACATTCAGTACTTC
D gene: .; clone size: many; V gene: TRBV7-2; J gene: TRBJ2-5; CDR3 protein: CASTIWGGAGETQYF; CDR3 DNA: TGTGCCAGCACCATATGGGGGGGCGCGGGAGAGACCCAGTACTTC
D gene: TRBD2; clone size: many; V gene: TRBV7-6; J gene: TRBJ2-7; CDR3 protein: CASSLSGNSYEQYF; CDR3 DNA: TGTGCCAGCAGCTTAAGCGGGAACTCCTACGAGCAGTACTTC
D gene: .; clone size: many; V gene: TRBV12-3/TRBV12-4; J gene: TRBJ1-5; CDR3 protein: CASSPSIGDPLDQPQHF; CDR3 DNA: TGTGCCAGCAGTCCCTCGATAGGGGACCCTCTCGATCAGCCCCAGCATTTT
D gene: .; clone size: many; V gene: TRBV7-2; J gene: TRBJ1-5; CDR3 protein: CASSFGREGQPQHF; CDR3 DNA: TGTGCCAGCAGCTTCGGCAGGGAGGGTCAGCCCCAGCATTTT
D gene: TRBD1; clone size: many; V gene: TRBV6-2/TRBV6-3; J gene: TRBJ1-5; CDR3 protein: CASSYLDRGRGQPQHF; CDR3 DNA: TGTGCCAGCAGTTACCTTGACAGGGGCCGGGGTCAGCCCCAGCATTTT
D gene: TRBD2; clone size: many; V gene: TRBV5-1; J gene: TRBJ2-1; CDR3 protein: CASSLASLAGTPNEQFF; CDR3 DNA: TGCGCCAGCAGCTTGGCCTCCCTAGCGGGGACACCCAATGAGCAGTTCTTC
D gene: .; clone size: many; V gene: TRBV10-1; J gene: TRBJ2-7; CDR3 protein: CAQGIRRSDEQYF; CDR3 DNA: TGCGCCCAAGGGATCAGACGGTCAGACGAGCAGTACTTC
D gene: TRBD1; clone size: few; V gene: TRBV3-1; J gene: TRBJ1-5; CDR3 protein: CASSPGQGPFQPQNF; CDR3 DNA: TGTGCCAGCAGCCCGGGACAGGGCCCGTTTCAGCCCCAGAATTTT
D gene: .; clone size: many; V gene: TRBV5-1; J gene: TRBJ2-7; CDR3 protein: CASSFSGNTDSDF; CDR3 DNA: TGCGCCAGCAGCTTCTCAGGCAACACCGACAGTGACTTC
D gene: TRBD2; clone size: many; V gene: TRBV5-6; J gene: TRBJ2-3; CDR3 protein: CASSRPTSGRGATDTQYF; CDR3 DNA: TGTGCCAGCAGCCGACCGACTAGCGGGAGAGGAGCCACAGATACGCAGTATTTT
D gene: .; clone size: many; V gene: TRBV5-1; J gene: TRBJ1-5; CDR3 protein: CASSSDGSPRQPQHF; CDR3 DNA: TGCGCCAGCAGCTCGGACGGATCTCCCAGACAGCCCCAGCATTTT
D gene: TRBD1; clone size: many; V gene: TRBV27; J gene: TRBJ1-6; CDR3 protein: CASRQRDRTSPLHF; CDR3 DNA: TGTGCCAGCAGACAAAGGGACAGGACCTCACCCCTCCACTTT
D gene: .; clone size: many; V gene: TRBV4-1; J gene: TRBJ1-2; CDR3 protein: CASSQDRGGKGYTF; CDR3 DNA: TGCGCCAGCAGCCAAGATCGGGGAGGGAAAGGCTACACCTTC
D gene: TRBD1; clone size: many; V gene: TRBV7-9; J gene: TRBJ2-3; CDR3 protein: CASSQWTGVTTDTQYF; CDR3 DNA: TGTGCCAGCAGCCAATGGACAGGGGTCACCACAGATACGCAGTATTTT
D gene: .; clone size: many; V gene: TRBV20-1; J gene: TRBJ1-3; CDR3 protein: CSAREHGVGNTIYF; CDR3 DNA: TGCAGTGCTAGAGAGCACGGGGTTGGAAACACCATATATTTT
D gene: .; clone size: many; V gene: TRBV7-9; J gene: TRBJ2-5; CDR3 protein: CASSLGGQYQETQYF; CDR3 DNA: TGTGCCAGCAGCTTAGGCGGACAGTACCAAGAGACCCAGTACTTC
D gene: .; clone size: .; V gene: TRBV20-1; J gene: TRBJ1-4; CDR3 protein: CSASGGSGSNEKLFF; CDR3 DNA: TGCAGTGCAAGTGGGGGGAGTGGGTCTAATGAAAAACTGTTTTTT
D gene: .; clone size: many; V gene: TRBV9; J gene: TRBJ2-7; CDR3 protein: CASSVATGSYEQYF; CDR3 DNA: TGTGCCAGCAGCGTAGCGACAGGATCCTACGAGCAGTACTTC
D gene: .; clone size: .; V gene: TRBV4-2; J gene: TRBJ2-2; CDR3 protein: CASSPLTNTGELFF; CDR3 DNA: TGTGCCAGCAGCCCCCTGACGAACACCGGGGAGCTGTTTTTT
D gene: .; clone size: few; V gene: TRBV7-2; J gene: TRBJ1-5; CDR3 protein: CASSLEANQPQNF; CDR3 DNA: TGTGCCAGCAGCTTAGAAGCCAATCAGCCCCAGAATTTT
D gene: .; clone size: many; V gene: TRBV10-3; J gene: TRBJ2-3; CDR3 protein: CAIRGPGTDTQYF; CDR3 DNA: TGTGCCATCAGGGGGCCGGGGACAGATACGCAGTATTTT
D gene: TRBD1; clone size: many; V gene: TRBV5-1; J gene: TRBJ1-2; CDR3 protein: CASRPGTGDGYTF; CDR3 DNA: TGCGCCAGCAGGCCCGGGACAGGGGATGGCTACACCTTC
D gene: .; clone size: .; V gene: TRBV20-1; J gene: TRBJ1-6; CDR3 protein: CSARGDKARTLTLNF; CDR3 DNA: TGCAGTGCTAGGGGGGACAAGGCCCGAACCCTCACCCTCAACTTT
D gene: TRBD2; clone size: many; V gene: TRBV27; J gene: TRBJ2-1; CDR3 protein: CASSREAHNEQFF; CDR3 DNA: TGTGCCAGCAGTCGGGAGGCTCACAATGAGCAGTTCTTC